The 5 T cell receptor beta chains given below trace back to one sample, sequenced in a study of OX40 agonist ivuxolimab in advanced cancers. Some clones are missing from TCRdb's copy, which holds only in-frame ones; the method was immunoSEQ multiplex PCR. The sample has about 67,000 clones, nearly 90% seen once. The starting material was CD4+ or CD8+ T cells sorted from blood, obtained in a trial of the OX40 agonist ivuxolimab. The receptors derive from an adult with an advanced solid tumor such as melanoma, head and neck, liver or kidney cancer.

This sequence joins TRBV15 and TRBJ2-1, with D tentatively TRBD2 (6 bases). Germline V CDR1 and CDR2: LNHNV, YYDKDF (reference sequence). Trimming removed 0 bases from V and 5 bases from J, with 8 bases in between. The CDR3 is 14 amino acids. The CDR3: CATSRDGGDNEQFF. The DNA of the CDR3 is TGTGCCACCAGCAGAGACGGGGGAGACAATGAGCAGTTCTTC.

This rearrangement joins TRBV7-2 to TRBJ1-2, with D possibly matching TRBD1 (6 bases). The germline V gene has CDR1 SGHTA and CDR2 FQGNSA. This CDR3 is 15 amino acids long. V lost 0 bases and J lost 7, with 15 bases in between. The CDR3 loop is CASSLAVQGSGGYTF. The CDR3 coding sequence is TGTGCCAGCAGCTTAGCCGTGCAGGGGTCCGGTGGCTACACCTTC.

DNA of the CDR3: TGTGCCAGCACCCCCTTTTGGACTAGCGGGCTAAGCACAGATACGCAGTATTTT. As protein: CASTPFWTSGLSTDTQYF. This chain links TRBV5-6 with TRBJ2-3; 11 bases map to TRBD2. J was trimmed by 0 bases and V by 6 bases; bases with no gene match: 12. The CDR3 is 18 residues long. Germline values: CDR1 SGHDT, CDR2 YYEEEE. The full variable domain, rest sourced from reference TRBV5-6 and TRBJ2-3, is DAGVTQSPTHLIKTRGQQVTLRCSPKSGHDTVSWYQQALGQGPQFIFQYYEEEERQRGNFPDRFSGHQFPNYSSELNVNALLLGDSALYLCASTPFWTSGLSTDTQYFGPGTRLTVL.

The rearrangement links TRBV7-2 to TRBJ2-3; D is perhaps TRBD2 (7 bases). V lost 2 bases, J lost 1 base, and 16 bases lay in between. The CDR3 runs to 17 residues. The germline CDR1 and CDR2 sequences are SGHTA and FQGNSA. CDR3 region: CASSLLWGGVGTDTQYF. Here the CDR3 DNA reads TGTGCCAGCAGCTTACTGTGGGGGGGCGTTGGCACAGATACGCAGTATTTT.

CDR3 bases: TGTGCCAGCAGTTTCGCGGGGGATAGAGAGACCCAGTACTTC. Its protein product is CASSFAGDRETQYF. The J gene is TRBJ2-5, the V gene TRBV28; 7 bases match TRBD2. The CDR3 consists of 14 residues. Looked up from germline, CDR1 is MDHEN and CDR2 is SYDVKM. V gave up 3 bases and J gave up 4 bases; unmatched junction bases: 5.